This T cell receptor (beta chain) emerged from a study of T cell repertoires in cytomegalovirus infection. Study context: Recently described HLA-C-restricted plus well-studied HLA-B-restricted CMV epitopes were used. Public TCR beta signatures were indicative of both CMV infection and a matching HLA type.

Germline V gene sequence: CDR1 SGHAT, CDR2 FQNNGV. The CDR3 sequence is 18 residues long. With 1 base clipped from V and 3 bases from J, the junction kept 13 bases outside the gene matches. General study points: The cumulative frequency of public TCR beta families identified carriers of CMV plus the relevant HLA. The response measured ex vivo was dominated by TCR beta clonotypes (HLA-C-restricted and CMV-specific).

This clonotype has at least ten counts. Its target is unknown. MiXCR, run by TCRdb on the reads, gives a single entry per CDR3 protein. The repertoire holds 140,000 to 150,000 distinct CDR3 sequences, with 32% as singletons. The sequenced sample was CD8+ T cells from cultured PBMCs, obtained from culture after CMV antigen stimulation. The TCR sequence derives from a human donor in good health (CMV status not recorded). Some clones in this sample may be carry-over from other donors' samples. The chain has TRBV11-2 and TRBJ2-7, with 9 bases identical to TRBD2. The DNA of the CDR3 is TGTGCCAGCAGCTTAGGCAGGGGGGGTAGCGGGGGTATCTACGAGCAGTACTTC. Translating gives CASSLGRGGSGGIYEQYF. Supplemented by reference TRBV11-2 and TRBJ2-7, the full variable domain reads EAGVAQSPRYKIIEKRQSVAFWCNPISGHATLYWYQQILGQGPKLLIQFQNNGVVDDSQLPKDRFSAERLKGVDSTLKIQPAKLEDSAVYLCASSLGRGGSGGIYEQYFGPGTRLTVT.